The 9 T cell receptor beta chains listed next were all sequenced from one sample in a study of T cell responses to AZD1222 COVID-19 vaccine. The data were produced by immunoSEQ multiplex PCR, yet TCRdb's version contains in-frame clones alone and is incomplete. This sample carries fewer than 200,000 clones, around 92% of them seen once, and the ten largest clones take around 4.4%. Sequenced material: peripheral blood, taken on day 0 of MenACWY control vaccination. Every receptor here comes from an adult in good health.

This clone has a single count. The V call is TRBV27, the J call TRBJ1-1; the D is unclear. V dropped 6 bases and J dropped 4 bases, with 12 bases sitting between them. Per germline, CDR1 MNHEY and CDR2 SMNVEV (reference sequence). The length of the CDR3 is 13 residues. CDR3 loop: CASRARVGTEAFF. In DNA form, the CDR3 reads TGTGCCAGCAGAGCCCGGGTGGGCACTGAAGCTTTCTTT.

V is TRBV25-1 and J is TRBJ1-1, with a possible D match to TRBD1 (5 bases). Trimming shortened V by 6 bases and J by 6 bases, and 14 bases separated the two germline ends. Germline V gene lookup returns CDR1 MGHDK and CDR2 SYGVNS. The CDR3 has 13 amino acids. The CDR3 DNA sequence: TGTGCCAGCAGCCGATCAGGGTGGGCTGAAGCTTTCTTT. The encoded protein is CASSRSGWAEAFF.

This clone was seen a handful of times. CDR3 DNA sequence: TGTGCCCCTCGGGTGGCTGAAGCTTTCTTT. It codes for CAPRVAEAFF. The chain links TRBV5-8 to TRBJ1-1; no clear D. The CDR3 contains 10 residues. Trimming cost V 10 bases and J 6 bases, with 10 bases left between them. In germline, CDR1 is SGHTS, CDR2 YDEGEE.

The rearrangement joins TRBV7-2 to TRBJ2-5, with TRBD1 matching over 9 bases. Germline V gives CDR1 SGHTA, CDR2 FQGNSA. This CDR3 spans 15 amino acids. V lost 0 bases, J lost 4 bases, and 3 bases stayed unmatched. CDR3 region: CASSLARTGAETQYF. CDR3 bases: TGTGCCAGCAGCTTAGCTCGGACAGGGGCAGAGACCCAGTACTTC. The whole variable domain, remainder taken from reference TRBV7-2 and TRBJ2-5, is GAGVSQSPSNKVTEKGKDVELRCDPISGHTALYWYRQSLGQGLEFLIYFQGNSAPDKSGLPSDRFSAERTGGSVSTLTIQRTQQEDSAVYLCASSLARTGAETQYFGPGTRLLVL.

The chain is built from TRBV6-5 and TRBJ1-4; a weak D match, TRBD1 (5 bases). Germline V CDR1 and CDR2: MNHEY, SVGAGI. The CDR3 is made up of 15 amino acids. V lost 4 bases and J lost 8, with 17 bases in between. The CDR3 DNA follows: TGTGCCAGCAGTTTAGATTCAGGGAATGGCGAAAAACTGTTTTTT. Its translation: CASSLDSGNGEKLFF.

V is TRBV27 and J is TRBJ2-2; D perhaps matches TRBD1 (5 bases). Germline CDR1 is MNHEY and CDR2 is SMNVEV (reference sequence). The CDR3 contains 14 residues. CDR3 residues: CGRRSKGRGGELFF. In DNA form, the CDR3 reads TGTGGAAGAAGGAGTAAGGGGCGAGGCGGGGAGCTGTTTTTT.

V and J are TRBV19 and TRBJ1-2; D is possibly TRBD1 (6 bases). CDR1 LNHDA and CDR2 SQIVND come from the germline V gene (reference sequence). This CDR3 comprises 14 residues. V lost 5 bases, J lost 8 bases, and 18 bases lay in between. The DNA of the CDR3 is TGTGCCAGTAGTTCCCAGGGGAGAGGAGAAGGCTACACCTTC. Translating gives CASSSQGRGEGYTF.

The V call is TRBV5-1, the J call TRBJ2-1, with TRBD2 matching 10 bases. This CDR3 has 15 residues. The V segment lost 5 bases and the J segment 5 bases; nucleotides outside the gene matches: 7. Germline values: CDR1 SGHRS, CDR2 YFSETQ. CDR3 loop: CASSSGLADHNEQFF. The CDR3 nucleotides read TGCGCCAGCAGTTCCGGACTAGCGGACCACAATGAGCAGTTCTTC.

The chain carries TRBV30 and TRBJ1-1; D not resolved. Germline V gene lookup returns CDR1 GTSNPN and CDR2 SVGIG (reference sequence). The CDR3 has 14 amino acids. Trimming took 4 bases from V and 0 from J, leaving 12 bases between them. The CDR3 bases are TGTGCCTGGACCTTCGGGCAGATGAACACTGAAGCTTTCTTT. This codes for CAWTFGQMNTEAFF.